The T cell receptor beta chain described here comes from a study of blood T cell repertoires in COVID-19. Participants were aged about 18 to 90 years from some 24 US areas. Only in-frame clones appear in the TCRdb table, and some are missing; sequencing was by immunoSEQ multiplex PCR. The sample carries fewer than 250,000 clones, 80% to 90% recorded once. Source material: PBMCs or T cells enriched from blood (not recorded which). The clonotype was recovered from a woman aged 40 to 50 who had been exposed to COVID-19.

The CDR3 protein is CASSREGGNEKLFF. CDR3 DNA sequence: TGTGCCAGCAGCCGTGAAGGAGGTAACGAAAAACTGTTTTTT. The rearrangement uses TRBV7-2 and TRBJ1-4; no clear D gene. V was clipped by 5 bases and J by 8 bases, with 15 bases between them. Germline loops: CDR1 SGHTA, CDR2 FQGNSA. The CDR3 runs to 14 residues.